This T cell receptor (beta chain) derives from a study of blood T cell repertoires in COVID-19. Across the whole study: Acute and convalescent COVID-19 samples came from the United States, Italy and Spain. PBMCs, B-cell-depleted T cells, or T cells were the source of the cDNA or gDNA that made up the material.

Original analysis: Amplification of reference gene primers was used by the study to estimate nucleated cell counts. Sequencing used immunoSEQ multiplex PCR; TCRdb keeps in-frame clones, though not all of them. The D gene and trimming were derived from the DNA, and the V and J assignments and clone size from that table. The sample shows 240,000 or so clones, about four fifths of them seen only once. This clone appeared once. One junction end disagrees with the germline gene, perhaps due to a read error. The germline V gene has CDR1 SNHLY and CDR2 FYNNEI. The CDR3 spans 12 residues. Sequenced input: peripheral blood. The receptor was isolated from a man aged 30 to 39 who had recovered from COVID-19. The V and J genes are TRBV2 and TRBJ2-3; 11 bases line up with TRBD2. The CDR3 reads CASRETSGAPLF. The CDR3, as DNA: TGTGCCAGCAGGGAGACTAGCGGGGCTCCCCTTTTT. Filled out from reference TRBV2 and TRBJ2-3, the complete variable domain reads EPEVTQTPSHQVTQMGQEVILRCVPISNHLYFYWYRQILGQKVEFLVSFYNNEISEKSEIFDDQFSVERPDGSNFTLKIRSTKLEDSAMYFCASRETSGAPLFGPGTRLTVL.